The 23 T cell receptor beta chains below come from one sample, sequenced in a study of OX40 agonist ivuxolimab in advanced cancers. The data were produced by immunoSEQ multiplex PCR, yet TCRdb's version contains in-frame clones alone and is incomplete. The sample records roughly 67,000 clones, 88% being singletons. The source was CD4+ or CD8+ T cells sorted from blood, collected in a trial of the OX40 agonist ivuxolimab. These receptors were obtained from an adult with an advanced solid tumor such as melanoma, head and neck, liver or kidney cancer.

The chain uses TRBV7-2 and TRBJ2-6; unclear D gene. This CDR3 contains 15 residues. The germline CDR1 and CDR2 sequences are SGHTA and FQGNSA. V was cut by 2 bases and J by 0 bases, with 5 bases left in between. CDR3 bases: TGTGCCAGCAGCTTACATCCCTCTGGGGCCAACGTCCTGACTTTC. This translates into CASSLHPSGANVLTF.

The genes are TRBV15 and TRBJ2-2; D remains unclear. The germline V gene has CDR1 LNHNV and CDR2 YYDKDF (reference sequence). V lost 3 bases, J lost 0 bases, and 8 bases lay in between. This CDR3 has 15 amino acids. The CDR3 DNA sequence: TGTGCCACCAGCAGTGGTCAAGCGAACACCGGGGAGCTGTTTTTT. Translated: CATSSGQANTGELFF. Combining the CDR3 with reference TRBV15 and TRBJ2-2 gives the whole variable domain DAMVIQNPRYQVTQFGKPVTLSCSQTLNHNVMYWYQQKSSQAPKLLFHYYDKDFNNEADTPDNFQSRRPNTSFCFLDIRSPGLGDTAMYLCATSSGQANTGELFFGEGSRLTVL.

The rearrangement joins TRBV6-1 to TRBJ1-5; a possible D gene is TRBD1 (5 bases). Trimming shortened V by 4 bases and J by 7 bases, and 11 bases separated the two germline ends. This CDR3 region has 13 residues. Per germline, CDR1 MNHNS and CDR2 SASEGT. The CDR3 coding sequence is TGTGCCAGCAGTGCAGGGCCAGGGCAGCCCCAGCATTTT. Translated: CASSAGPGQPQHF.

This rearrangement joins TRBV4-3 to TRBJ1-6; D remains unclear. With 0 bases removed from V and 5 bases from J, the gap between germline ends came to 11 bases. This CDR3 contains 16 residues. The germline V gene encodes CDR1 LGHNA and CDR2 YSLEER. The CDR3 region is CASSQEGPADNSPLHF. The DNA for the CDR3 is TGCGCCAGCAGCCAAGAAGGCCCAGCCGATAATTCACCCCTCCACTTT.

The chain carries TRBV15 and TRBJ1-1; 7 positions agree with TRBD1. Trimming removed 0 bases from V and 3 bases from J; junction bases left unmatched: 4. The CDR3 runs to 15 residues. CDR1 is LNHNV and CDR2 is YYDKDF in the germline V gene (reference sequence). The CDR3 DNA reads TGTGCCACCAGCAGAGATCCAGGGGGGGACACTGAAGCTTTCTTT. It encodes CATSRDPGGDTEAFF. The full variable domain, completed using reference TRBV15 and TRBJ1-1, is DAMVIQNPRYQVTQFGKPVTLSCSQTLNHNVMYWYQQKSSQAPKLLFHYYDKDFNNEADTPDNFQSRRPNTSFCFLDIRSPGLGDTAMYLCATSRDPGGDTEAFFGQGTRLTVV.

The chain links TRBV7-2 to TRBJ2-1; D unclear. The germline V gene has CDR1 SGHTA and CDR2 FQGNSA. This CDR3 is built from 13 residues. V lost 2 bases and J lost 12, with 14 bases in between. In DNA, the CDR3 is TGTGCCAGCAGCTTAAACCCCGTGGTAGGGCAGTTCTTC. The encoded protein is CASSLNPVVGQFF.

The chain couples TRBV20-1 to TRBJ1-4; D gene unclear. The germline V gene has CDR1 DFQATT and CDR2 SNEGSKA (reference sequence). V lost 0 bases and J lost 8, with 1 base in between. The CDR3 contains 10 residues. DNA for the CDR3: TGCAGTGCTAGAGAGGAAAAACTGTTTTTT. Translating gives CSAREEKLFF.

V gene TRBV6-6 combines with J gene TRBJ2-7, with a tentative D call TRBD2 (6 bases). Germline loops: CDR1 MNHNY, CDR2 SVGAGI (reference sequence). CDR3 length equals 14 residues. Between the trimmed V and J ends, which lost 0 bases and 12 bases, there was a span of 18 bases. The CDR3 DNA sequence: TGTGCCAGCAGTTACTCGGGCCGGGACTCCGTAACGTACTTC. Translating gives CASSYSGRDSVTYF.

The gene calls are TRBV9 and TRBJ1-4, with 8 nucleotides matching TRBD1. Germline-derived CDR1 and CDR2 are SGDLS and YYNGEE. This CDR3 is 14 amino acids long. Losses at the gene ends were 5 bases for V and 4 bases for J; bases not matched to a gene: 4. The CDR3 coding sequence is TGTGCCAGCAGGAGGACAGGGAGTAATGAAAAACTGTTTTTT. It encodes CASRRTGSNEKLFF.

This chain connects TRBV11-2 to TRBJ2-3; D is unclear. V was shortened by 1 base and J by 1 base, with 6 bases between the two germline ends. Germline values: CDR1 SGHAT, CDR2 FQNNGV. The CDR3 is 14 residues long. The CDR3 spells CASSLVVGTDTQYF. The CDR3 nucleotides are TGTGCCAGCAGCTTAGTTGTCGGCACAGATACGCAGTATTTT. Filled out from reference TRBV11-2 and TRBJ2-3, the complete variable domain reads EAGVAQSPRYKIIEKRQSVAFWCNPISGHATLYWYQQILGQGPKLLIQFQNNGVVDDSQLPKDRFSAERLKGVDSTLKIQPAKLEDSAVYLCASSLVVGTDTQYFGPGTRLTVL.

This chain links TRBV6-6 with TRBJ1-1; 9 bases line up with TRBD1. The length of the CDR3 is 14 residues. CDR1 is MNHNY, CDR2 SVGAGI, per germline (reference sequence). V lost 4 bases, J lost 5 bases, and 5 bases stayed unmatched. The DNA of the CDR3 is TGTGCCAGCAGTTCACAGGGGGCGCGAACTGAAGCTTTCTTT. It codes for CASSSQGARTEAFF.

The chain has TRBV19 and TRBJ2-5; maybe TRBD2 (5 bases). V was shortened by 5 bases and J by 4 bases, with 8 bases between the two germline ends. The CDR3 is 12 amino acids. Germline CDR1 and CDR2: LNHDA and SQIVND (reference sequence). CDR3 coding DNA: TGTGCCAGTAGTCGGGGTGGAGAGACCCAGTACTTC. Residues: CASSRGGETQYF.

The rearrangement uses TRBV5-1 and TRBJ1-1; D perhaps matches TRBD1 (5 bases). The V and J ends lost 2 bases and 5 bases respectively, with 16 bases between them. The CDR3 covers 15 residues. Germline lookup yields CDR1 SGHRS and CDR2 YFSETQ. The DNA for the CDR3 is TGCGCCAGCAGCTTTCTAGCAGGGAGCGTGACTGAAGCTTTCTTT. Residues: CASSFLAGSVTEAFF. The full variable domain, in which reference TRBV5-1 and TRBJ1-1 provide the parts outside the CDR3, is KAGVTQTPRYLIKTRGQQVTLSCSPISGHRSVSWYQQTPGQGLQFLFEYFSETQRNKGNFPGRFSGRQFSNSRSEMNVSTLELGDSALYLCASSFLAGSVTEAFFGQGTRLTVV.

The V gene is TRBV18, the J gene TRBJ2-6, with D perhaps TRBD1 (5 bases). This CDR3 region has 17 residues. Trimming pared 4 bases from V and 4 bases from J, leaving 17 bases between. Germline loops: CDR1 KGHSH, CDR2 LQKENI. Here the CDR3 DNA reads TGTGCCAGCTCACTCGACAGCCCCTTATCCGGGGCCAACGTCCTGACTTTC. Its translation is CASSLDSPLSGANVLTF.

The chain's CDR3 is CASSLENSKGNYGYTF. CDR3 nucleotide sequence: TGTGCCAGCAGCTTAGAGAATTCGAAGGGAAACTATGGCTACACCTTC. V is TRBV7-2 and J is TRBJ1-2; D gene ambiguous. Germline V lookup: CDR1 SGHTA, CDR2 FQGNSA. The V gene lost 1 base and the J gene lost 2 bases, with 14 bases spanning the gap. This CDR3 is built from 16 residues.

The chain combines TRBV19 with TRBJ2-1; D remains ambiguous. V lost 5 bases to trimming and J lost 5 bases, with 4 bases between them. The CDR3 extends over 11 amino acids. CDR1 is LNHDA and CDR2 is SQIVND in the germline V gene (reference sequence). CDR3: CASSPNNEQFF. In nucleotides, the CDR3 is TGTGCCAGTAGTCCTAACAATGAGCAGTTCTTC.

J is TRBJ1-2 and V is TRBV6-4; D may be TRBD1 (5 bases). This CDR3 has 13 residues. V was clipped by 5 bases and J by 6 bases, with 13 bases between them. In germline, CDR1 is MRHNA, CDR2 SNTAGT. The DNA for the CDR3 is TGTGCCAGCAGTCCCGGGACGGATGATGGCTACACCTTC. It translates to CASSPGTDDGYTF.

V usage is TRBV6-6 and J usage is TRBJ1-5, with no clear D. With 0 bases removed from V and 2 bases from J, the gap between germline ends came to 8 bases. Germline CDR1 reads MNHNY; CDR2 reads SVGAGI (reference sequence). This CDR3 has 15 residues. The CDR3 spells CASSYSTQGNQPQHF. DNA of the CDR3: TGTGCCAGCAGTTACTCGACCCAGGGCAATCAGCCCCAGCATTTT.

CDR3 loop: CATSRDVGEETQYF. CDR3 DNA sequence: TGTGCCACCAGCAGAGATGTGGGGGAAGAGACCCAGTACTTC. The rearrangement links TRBV15 to TRBJ2-5; either TRBD1 or TRBD2 may supply D (5 bases each). Trimming stripped 0 bases from V and 3 bases from J, with 8 bases between. This CDR3 has 14 amino acids. Germline CDR1 and CDR2: LNHNV and YYDKDF (reference sequence).

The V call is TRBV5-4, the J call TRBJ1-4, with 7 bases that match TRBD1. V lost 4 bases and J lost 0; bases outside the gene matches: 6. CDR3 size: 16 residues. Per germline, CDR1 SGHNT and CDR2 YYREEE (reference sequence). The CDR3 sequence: CASSMGTAATNEKLFF. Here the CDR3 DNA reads TGTGCCAGCAGCATGGGGACAGCTGCAACTAATGAAAAACTGTTTTTT.

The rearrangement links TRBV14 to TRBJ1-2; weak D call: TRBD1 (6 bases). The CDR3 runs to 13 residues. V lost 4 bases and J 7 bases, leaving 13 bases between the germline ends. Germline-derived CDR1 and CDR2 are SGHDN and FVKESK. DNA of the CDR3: TGTGCCAGCAGCCCCAACAGGGTGGTTGGCTACACCTTC. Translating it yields CASSPNRVVGYTF.

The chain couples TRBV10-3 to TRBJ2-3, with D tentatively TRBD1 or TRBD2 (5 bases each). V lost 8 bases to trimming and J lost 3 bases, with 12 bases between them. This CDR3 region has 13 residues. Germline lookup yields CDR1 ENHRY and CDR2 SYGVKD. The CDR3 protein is CAIGQGGTDTQYF. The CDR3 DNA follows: TGTGCCATCGGTCAGGGCGGGACAGATACGCAGTATTTT.

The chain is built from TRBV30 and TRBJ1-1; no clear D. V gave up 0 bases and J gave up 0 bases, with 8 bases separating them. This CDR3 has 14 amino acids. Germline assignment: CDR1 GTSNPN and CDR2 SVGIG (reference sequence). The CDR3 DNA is TGTGCCTGGAGTGTTGCGGGTGTGAACACTGAAGCTTTCTTT. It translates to CAWSVAGVNTEAFF.